These T cell receptor beta chains were read from a single sample in a study of T cell changes during pregnancy in multiple sclerosis. The assay was immunoSEQ multiplex PCR, and TCRdb's table has in-frame clones only and misses some. In the table there are about 64,000 clones, roughly 89% of which are singletons. The material sequenced was peripheral blood, taken in the second trimester of pregnancy. The receptors come from a female donor with multiple sclerosis, enrolled in a pregnancy study. CDR3s include the opening cysteine and the closing phenylalanine or tryptophan. The D gene is left open where the match is weak. Clone size appears in some rows only: once, few, many, or a class for an expanded clone.

j_call v_call clone_size d_call cdr3_nt cdr3_aa
TRBJ2-1 TRBV28 - TRBD2 TGTGCCAGCAGTCTGTCGGACGGGGGGTTCAATGAGCAGTTCTTC CASSLSDGGFNEQFF
TRBJ2-7 TRBV30 - - TGTGCCTGGAGACCCGACAGTACGTCTTACTACGAGCAGTACTTC CAWRPDSTSYYEQYF
TRBJ1-2 TRBV5-4 once - TGTGCCAGCAGCCCGTTAGGGGTGGGGGCCAGCTATGGCTACACCTTC CASSPLGVGASYGYTF
TRBJ1-3 TRBV28 - - TGTGCCAGCAGTTCAGGTGGAAACACCATATATTTT CASSSGGNTIYF
TRBJ1-3 TRBV7-6 - TRBD1 TGTGCCAGCAGCACCGGACAGGGGACCTCTGGAAACACCATATATTTT CASSTGQGTSGNTIYF
TRBJ1-4 TRBV2 - - TGTGCCAGCAGTCGAGAGGAAAAACTGTTTTTT CASSREEKLFF
TRBJ2-7 TRBV11-2 once TRBD1 TGTGCCAGCAGTCTCAGGGGGTACGAGCAGTACTTC CASSLRGYEQYF
TRBJ2-5 TRBV9 - - TGTGCCAGCAGCGCTGACAGCGTCCAAGAGACCCAGTACTTC CASSADSVQETQYF
TRBJ1-4 TRBV10-3 - TRBD1 TGTGCCATCAGTACTTCAGGGGGCGGCGAAGGTGGTGAAAAACTGTTTTTT CAISTSGGGEGGEKLFF
TRBJ2-1 TRBV27 - TRBD2 TGTGCCAGCAGTCCACGGACTAGCGGGGCCTACAATGAGCAGTTCTTC CASSPRTSGAYNEQFF
TRBJ1-1 TRBV30 - TRBD1 TGTGCCTGGAGTGTTCTCAGGGGGCGAGCTGAAGCTTTCTTT CAWSVLRGRAEAFF
TRBJ2-5 TRBV5-1 - - TGCGCTTCTGAGGGGGAGACCCAGTACTTC CASEGETQYF
TRBJ2-7 TRBV5-4 - TRBD2 TGTGCCACCACGCGGGGGGGTTACTACGAGCAGTACTTC CATTRGGYYEQYF
TRBJ2-1 TRBV14 - - TGTGCCAGCAGCCAAGATCAGATCCAGGGTCGACTCTCCTACAATGAGCAGTTCTTC CASSQDQIQGRLSYNEQFF
TRBJ2-3 TRBV27 - TRBD2 TGTGCCAGCAGTCCCCTGGGGAGGGGCGCAGATACGCAGTATTTT CASSPLGRGADTQYF
TRBJ1-1 TRBV5-3 - - TGTGCCAGAAGCTTGCCAGGGATGTGCACTGAAGCTTTCTTT CARSLPGMCTEAFF
TRBJ1-1 TRBV6-5 - TRBD1 TGTGCCAGCAGTTACTCGACAGGGATCATGAACACTGAAGCTTTCTTT CASSYSTGIMNTEAFF
TRBJ1-1 TRBV9 - - TGTGCCAGCAGCGTAGGAGAGGATCGTTTCGGGACTGAAGCTTTCTTT CASSVGEDRFGTEAFF
TRBJ2-7 TRBV15 - - TGTGCCACCAGCAGAGAGTCAGGGGCATCCTACGAGCAGTACTTC CATSRESGASYEQYF
TRBJ2-1 TRBV7-9 - TRBD2 TGTGCCAGCAGCTTAGGGGGAGCGGGAGGGCTAAATGAGCAGTTCTTC CASSLGGAGGLNEQFF